The text below deals with one TCR beta chain. What it binds is unknown. An input of about 0.5 to 1 ug of RNA was subjected to reverse transcription using random hexamers. One entry per CDR3 protein, called by TCRdb with MiXCR from the immunoSEQ multiplex PCR reads. The repertoire includes tens of thousands of distinct CDR3 sequences, roughly 95% of them detected once, and roughly 0.11% sits in the top ten. This sample is drawn from a study of CD8 T cells in Susac syndrome. There are 13 residues in the CDR3. The V end lost 10 bases, the J end lost 7 bases, and 16 bases lay between the germline ends. The germline gives CDR1 KGHDR, CDR2 SFDVKD. It was negative isolation that provided the CD8+ and CD4+ T cells, whereas TEMRA cells were enriched by FACS. General study findings and limits: The study acknowledged a relatively small number of individuals in its TCR sequencing and HLA analysis.

The sequence came from a human donor with multiple sclerosis. The source material was CD4+ T cells from PBMCs. J is TRBJ2-1 and V is TRBV24-1; D possibly corresponds to TRBD1 (6 bases). The CDR3 sequence: CATGTNFWNEQFF. The DNA for the CDR3 is TGTGCCACTGGGACAAATTTTTGGAATGAGCAGTTCTTC.